This passage covers 26 T cell receptor beta chains from one sample sequenced in a study of shared clonotypes between healthy human individuals. Data came from immunoSEQ multiplex PCR; TCRdb stores just in-frame clones and leaves some out. The sample lists under 600,000 clones, less than 98% occurring once. Sample: naive CD4+ T cells sorted from blood. Sample subset: CD45RA+ positively selected. The source is a woman aged 25 to 39 in good health.

The rearrangement links TRBV4-1 to TRBJ2-7; D is possibly TRBD2 (6 bases). CDR3 length equals 16 residues. CDR1 and CDR2 from the germline V gene are MGHRA and YSYEKL. V lost 1 base to trimming and J lost 5 bases, with 18 bases between them. The DNA for the CDR3 is TGCGCCAGCAGCCAAGGCGCGGGACTGCTAAATCACGAGCAGTACTTC. It yields the protein CASSQGAGLLNHEQYF.

The chain carries TRBV5-1 and TRBJ1-1; perhaps TRBD1 as D (6 bases). The germline CDR1 and CDR2 sequences are SGHRS and YFSETQ. V was clipped by 0 bases and J by 3 bases, with 9 bases between them. This CDR3 comprises 14 residues. The CDR3 is CASSLAGDHTEAFF. For the CDR3, the DNA is TGCGCCAGCAGCTTGGCAGGGGATCACACTGAAGCTTTCTTT.

The chain employs TRBV4-1 and TRBJ2-7, with a tentative D call TRBD2 (6 bases). Trimming took 0 bases from V and 4 from J, leaving 19 bases between them. Germline lookup yields CDR1 MGHRA and CDR2 YSYEKL. The CDR3 consists of 17 residues. The CDR3 protein is CASSQEAPFAAGYEQYF. The CDR3 DNA reads TGCGCCAGCAGCCAAGAGGCTCCCTTCGCGGCGGGGTACGAGCAGTACTTC.

This clone showed up just once. The gene calls are TRBV19 and TRBJ1-1; unclear D gene. CDR3 length: 12 residues. Germline lookup yields CDR1 LNHDA and CDR2 SQIVND (reference sequence). The ends were cut back, 5 bases at V and 0 bases at J, with 4 bases in the middle. The CDR3 bases are TGTGCCAGTAGTGACCTGAACACTGAAGCTTTCTTT. Translating it yields CASSDLNTEAFF.

J is TRBJ2-1 and V is TRBV28, with 14 bases that match TRBD2. CDR3 length: 19 amino acids. V was clipped by 5 bases and J by 4 bases; unmatched bases: 13. Germline CDR1 MDHEN, CDR2 SYDVKM. The CDR3 sequence: CASSGRIGTSGSMYNEQFF. CDR3 nucleotide sequence: TGTGCCAGCAGTGGAAGGATCGGGACTAGCGGGAGTATGTACAATGAGCAGTTCTTC. The variable domain in full, with the rest retrieved from reference TRBV28 and TRBJ2-1, is DVKVTQSSRYLVKRTGEKVFLECVQDMDHENMFWYRQDPGLGLRLIYFSYDVKMKEKGDIPEGYSVSREKKERFSLILESASTNQTSMYLCASSGRIGTSGSMYNEQFFGPGTRLTVL.

The rearrangement uses TRBV19 and TRBJ1-3; TRBD1 might be the D (6 bases). This CDR3 has 16 amino acids. V was cut by 7 bases and J by 0 bases, with 16 bases left in between. Germline CDR1 LNHDA, CDR2 SQIVND (reference sequence). The CDR3 DNA is TGTGCCAGTATCGGGGACACCTTTTTCTCTGGAAACACCATATATTTT. This codes for CASIGDTFFSGNTIYF.

V and J are TRBV10-3 and TRBJ2-7; a possible D gene is TRBD2 (5 bases). Trimming stripped 5 bases from V and 1 base from J, with 9 bases between. CDR3 length: 13 residues. The germline CDR1 and CDR2 sequences are ENHRY and SYGVKD. In DNA form, the CDR3 reads TGTGCCATCAGTCTGGACTTTTCCTACGAGCAGTACTTC. It encodes CAISLDFSYEQYF.

The chain is built from TRBV28 and TRBJ1-5; perhaps TRBD1 as D (6 bases). CDR3 length: 16 residues. Looked up from germline, CDR1 is MDHEN and CDR2 is SYDVKM. V dropped 1 base and J dropped 3 bases, with 13 bases sitting between them. The CDR3 sequence is CASSLLGAQTNQPQHF. The CDR3 DNA reads TGTGCCAGCAGTTTATTGGGGGCACAGACCAATCAGCCCCAGCATTTT.

The chain employs TRBV19 and TRBJ1-5; no reliable D call. Per germline, CDR1 LNHDA and CDR2 SQIVND (reference sequence). The CDR3 has 13 amino acids. The V end was cut by 7 bases, the J end by 5 bases, with 12 bases between. CDR3 DNA: TGTGCCAGTACTGACAACCAACATCAGCCCCAGCATTTT. As protein: CASTDNQHQPQHF.

The chain uses TRBV9 and TRBJ2-6, with D uncertain. Germline CDR1 reads SGDLS; CDR2 reads YYNGEE. CDR3 length equals 13 residues. V lost 3 bases and J 4 bases, leaving 5 bases between the germline ends. Here the CDR3 DNA reads TGTGCCAGCAGCGCCGCGGGGGCCAACGTCCTGACTTTC. Protein: CASSAAGANVLTF.

The rearrangement uses TRBV28 and TRBJ2-1, with 9 bases lining up with TRBD2. V lost 2 bases, J lost 0 bases, and 17 bases stayed unmatched. Germline loops: CDR1 MDHEN, CDR2 SYDVKM. The CDR3 extends over 21 amino acids. CDR3 nucleotides: TGTGCCAGCAGTTTACGCAGGGGACTAGCAGGAGGTTTCAGCTCCTACAATGAGCAGTTCTTC. The encoded protein is CASSLRRGLAGGFSSYNEQFF.

The gene calls are TRBV4-1 and TRBJ1-4, with D perhaps matching TRBD1 (6 bases). This CDR3 is built from 15 residues. V lost 3 bases, J lost 3 bases, and 11 bases lay in between. Germline V lookup: CDR1 MGHRA, CDR2 YSYEKL. DNA of the CDR3: TGCGCCAGCAGCCACCCACAGGGCCCTAATGAAAAACTGTTTTTT. Translating it yields CASSHPQGPNEKLFF.

This chain uses TRBV5-1 with TRBJ1-2; the match to TRBD1 covers 8 bases. Germline trimming cut 2 bases from V and 1 base from J; bases unmatched to any gene: 10. This CDR3 spans 17 amino acids. CDR1 SGHRS and CDR2 YFSETQ come from the germline V gene. In nucleotides, the CDR3 is TGCGCCAGCAGCTTTGTCTACAGGGGGGACCGTAACTATGGCTACACCTTC. This encodes CASSFVYRGDRNYGYTF.

The rearrangement links TRBV10-1 to TRBJ1-1; possibly TRBD1 for D (6 bases). V was clipped by 2 bases and J by 9 bases, with 10 bases between them. This CDR3 spans 12 amino acids. Germline lookup yields CDR1 WNHNN and CDR2 SYGVQD (reference sequence). CDR3: CASSEPGQQAFF. The CDR3, as DNA: TGCGCCAGCAGTGAGCCGGGACAACAAGCTTTCTTT.

The chain links TRBV6-1 to TRBJ2-1, with D perhaps TRBD1 (5 bases). V was cut by 8 bases and J by 6 bases, with 8 bases left in between. The CDR3 is made up of 11 amino acids. CDR1 and CDR2 (germline): MNHNS, SASEGT. CDR3 in DNA: TGTGCCAGCCAGGGCTTCAATGAGCAGTTCTTC. It is translated as CASQGFNEQFF.

CDR3 DNA sequence: TGTGCCAGCAACTCATTGGGGACAGGGAACAACGAGCAGTACTTC. This sequence encodes CASNSLGTGNNEQYF. The J gene is TRBJ2-7, the V gene TRBV28; the match to TRBD1 covers 9 bases. Looked up from germline, CDR1 is MDHEN and CDR2 is SYDVKM. This CDR3 has 15 amino acids. V trimming: 7 bases; J trimming: 5 bases; junction bases outside the gene matches: 12.

The chain employs TRBV27 and TRBJ2-3; D is unresolved. Deletions cut 4 bases from V and 6 bases from J, with 8 bases between. Germline V gives CDR1 MNHEY, CDR2 SMNVEV (reference sequence). The length of the CDR3 is 12 residues. The CDR3 DNA reads TGTGCCAGCAGTTCCGCCCTTGATACGCAGTATTTT. Translating gives CASSSALDTQYF.

The chain combines TRBV9 with TRBJ2-1; D is unclear. V was cut by 0 bases and J by 0 bases, with 10 bases left in between. This CDR3 is built from 16 residues. Germline CDR1 reads SGDLS; CDR2 reads YYNGEE. CDR3 in DNA: TGTGCCAGCAGCGTAGAAATCCATAGCTCCTACAATGAGCAGTTCTTC. Translating it yields CASSVEIHSSYNEQFF.

The rearrangement links TRBV5-1 to TRBJ2-1, with D uncertain. The germline V gene has CDR1 SGHRS and CDR2 YFSETQ. CDR3 length equals 15 residues. Trimming removed 7 bases from V and 0 bases from J, with 14 bases in between. The CDR3 loop is CASQQYLSSYNEQFF. CDR3 DNA: TGCGCCAGCCAGCAATACCTGAGCTCCTACAATGAGCAGTTCTTC.

A single count supports this clone. This chain joins TRBV2 and TRBJ2-5; tentatively, D is TRBD1 (6 bases). CDR3 length: 14 residues. Germline V gene lookup returns CDR1 SNHLY and CDR2 FYNNEI. V lost 7 bases to trimming and J lost 4 bases, with 16 bases between them. The CDR3 DNA is TGTGCCAGCAAGACCCAGGGGACGGTAGAGACCCAGTACTTC. It is translated as CASKTQGTVETQYF. The whole variable domain, filled in from reference TRBV2 and TRBJ2-5, reads EPEVTQTPSHQVTQMGQEVILRCVPISNHLYFYWYRQILGQKVEFLVSFYNNEISEKSEIFDDQFSVERPDGSNFTLKIRSTKLEDSAMYFCASKTQGTVETQYFGPGTRLLVL.

This chain uses TRBV10-3 with TRBJ1-5, with a possible D match to TRBD1 (5 bases). The ends were cut back, 10 bases at V and 0 bases at J, with 16 bases in the middle. Per the germline V gene, CDR1 is ENHRY and CDR2 is SYGVKD. This CDR3 is 15 amino acids long. The CDR3 coding sequence is TGTGCCACCGATACAGGACTCACTAGCAATCAGCCCCAGCATTTT. It encodes CATDTGLTSNQPQHF.

This clone was observed a single time. The J gene is TRBJ2-5, the V gene TRBV28; D remains ambiguous. The CDR3 is 13 amino acids. The V end was cut by 2 bases, the J end by 11 bases, with 15 bases between. Germline assignment: CDR1 MDHEN and CDR2 SYDVKM. Here the CDR3 reads CASSLPSPKEQYF. CDR3 nucleotides: TGTGCCAGCAGTTTACCGAGCCCGAAAGAGCAGTACTTC.

The chain combines TRBV29-1 with TRBJ1-2; D might be TRBD1 (5 bases). The CDR3 is made up of 13 amino acids. Germline V gene sequence: CDR1 SQVTM, CDR2 ANQGSEA. V shed 3 bases and J shed 3 bases, with 11 bases lying between them. CDR3 nucleotides: TGCAGCGTTGATTGGGGGACCTACTATGGCTACACCTTC. It codes for CSVDWGTYYGYTF. Full variable domain (remainder filled in from reference TRBV29-1 and TRBJ1-2): SAVISQKPSRDICQRGTSLTIQCQVDSQVTMMFWYRQQPGQSLTLIATANQGSEATYESGFVIDKFPISRPNLTFSTLTVSNMSPEDSSIYLCSVDWGTYYGYTFGSGTRLTVV.

This rearrangement joins TRBV28 to TRBJ1-5, with 8 bases aligning to TRBD1. Germline loops: CDR1 MDHEN, CDR2 SYDVKM. CDR3 size: 13 residues. Germline trimming cut 6 bases from V and 7 bases from J; bases unmatched to any gene: 5. CDR3 coding DNA: TGTGCCAGCAGATCGACAGGGGAACAGCCCCAGCATTTT. Translated, it gives CASRSTGEQPQHF.

The chain combines TRBV7-9 with TRBJ2-2; TRBD1 aligns across 7 bases. Per germline, CDR1 SEHNR and CDR2 FQNEAQ (reference sequence). V dropped 1 base and J dropped 0; count of bases not matched to a gene: 2. This CDR3 is built from 16 residues. DNA for the CDR3: TGTGCCAGCAGCTTAGGAGGGACAGCGAACACCGGGGAGCTGTTTTTT. It specifies CASSLGGTANTGELFF.

In this sample, this clone turned up once. The chain combines TRBV11-3 with TRBJ1-5, with a possible D match to TRBD1 (5 bases). The germline gives CDR1 SGHNT, CDR2 YENEEA. The CDR3 totals 15 residues. Trimming left V 1 base short and J 3 bases short, with 10 bases between. This chain's CDR3 is CASSLGQTVNQPQHF. CDR3 in DNA: TGTGCCAGCAGCTTAGGACAGACAGTCAATCAGCCCCAGCATTTT.